This T cell receptor beta chain derives from a study of siplizumab effects on memory and regulatory T cells (dated 2019 in TCRdb). With respect to the entire study: The study looked at the effect of siplizumab, an anti-CD2 antibody, on alloreactive T-cell subsets in allogeneic mixed lymphocyte reactions made from human PBMCs.

Here is what the overall study found, with its caveats: Because sequences at frequencies below about 10^-5 were poorly captured, only a minor fraction of alloreactive clones could be mapped back to unstimulated subsets. Compared with memory T cells, unstimulated naive T cells appeared more diverse, and naive cells seemed to make a substantial contribution to the alloresponse. Siplizumab significantly reduced the cumulative frequency of alloreactive sequences traceable to unstimulated CD4+ memory T cells. Among mappable alloreactive CD4+ clones, the Treg-derived fraction averaged 68.8% with siplizumab versus about 25% in control reactions. For roughly 75-95% of proliferating CD4+ or CD8+ clones, no naive or memory phenotype could be assigned. Whether proliferating Tregs from siplizumab cultures actually had suppressive function was not functionally confirmed.

This clone was counted a few times. What this receptor recognizes is not known. Base qualities were left out, and no much larger clone turns up one base away. V is shortened by 4 bases, J by 0 bases, and the region joining them spans 16 bases. Including cysteine and phenylalanine, the CDR3 has 17 amino acids. The only DNA kept is the CDR3, 51 bases in frame from the first base. CDR1 and CDR2, looked up from the germline V gene (reference sequence), are LNHNV and YYDKDF. Unstimulated CD4+ memory cells were also sequenced in three donor pairs, together with CD4+ naive, CD8+ TEMRA, CD8+ naive and CD8+ effector memory subsets. Sorted unstimulated T cells and proliferating T cells recovered from mixed lymphocyte reactions underwent TCRbeta CDR3 sequencing. Fresh whole blood from some eleven HLA-typed healthy donors was used to isolate PBMCs. To prepare the library, the immunoSEQ multiplex PCR assay was applied. Roughly 9.8 x 10^4 TCR templates per sample were assayed on the deep sequencing platform. Genomic DNA extracted from sorted T cells was the material used for TCRbeta CDR3 sequencing. Per the authors' processing: Clonal analysis of TCRbeta CDR3 data was done in the R programming language. Alloreactive CD4+ and CD8+ clones were defined by comparing unstimulated samples with post-reaction CFSE-low samples. Regulatory or non-regulatory origin was assigned to alloreactive CD4+ clones by matching of sequences to sorted unstimulated Treg and non-Treg repertoires. TCRdb obtained this table from immuneACCESS and retained in-frame rearrangements with V and J assigned. These tables miss some clones; where compared with another copy, unresolved V genes account for less than half of the shortfall, and the remainder is unexplained. That table furnishes V, J and clone size, whereas the DNA furnished D and trimming. The sample has about 60,000 clones on record, roughly 83% of them singletons. The ten largest clonotypes hold less than 4% of the sample.

The sequencing input was memory CD4+ T cells sorted from blood. Sample cell subset or site, as interpreted from the label and publication: unstimulated CD4+ memory T cells. The rearranged segments are TRBV15 and TRBJ1-5, and possibly TRBD1, on 5 matching bases. This clonotype was sampled from a human donor in good health. The CDR3 region has the sequence CATSTLSGRGSNQPQHF. In nucleotides, the sequence is TGTGCCACCAGCACGTTGTCGGGACGGGGTAGCAATCAGCCCCAGCATTTT. Extended through the reference TRBV15 and TRBJ1-5 proteins, this CDR3 yields the full variable domain: DAMVIQNPRYQVTQFGKPVTLSCSQTLNHNVMYWYQQKSSQAPKLLFHYYDKDFNNEADTPDNFQSRRPNTSFCFLDIRSPGLGDTAMYLCATSTLSGRGSNQPQHFGDGTRLSIL.